Below, 6 T cell receptor beta chains from the same sample are listed, as sequenced in a study of T cells expressing NK-cell markers. TCRdb re-analyzed the 5' RACE reads; it lists each CDR3 protein once, without DNA. This repertoire comprises some 440,000 distinct CDR3 sequences; its ten largest clones make up more than 1.4%. Sequenced sample: blood T cells: a sorted CD56 or NKG2C T cell subset, CD4+ or CD8+ T cells, or bulk PBMC T cells (not recorded which). Receptor source: a woman between 45 and 60 years old in good health.

J is TRBJ2-5 and V is TRBV4-1; TCRdb lists TRBD2, though no DNA is available to test this call. The CDR3 contains 17 residues. Per the germline V gene, CDR1 is MGHRA and CDR2 is YSYEKL. CDR3 amino acids: CASSPLLAVSNEETQYF.

The chain employs TRBV5-1 and TRBJ2-2; TCRdb reports TRBD1, a call that lacks DNA to check it against. Germline V gene sequence: CDR1 SGHRS, CDR2 YFSETQ. The CDR3 contains 14 residues. CDR3 residues: CASSVQAPTGELFF.

The rearrangement joins TRBV12-3 or TRBV12-4 to TRBJ2-2; TCRdb's D call of TRBD2 is untestable without DNA. CDR3 length equals 16 residues. The CDR3: CASRHLKAGETGELFF.

This chain uses TRBV27 with TRBJ2-1; TCRdb's D call of TRBD2 is untestable without DNA. The CDR3 spans 17 residues. The V gene's germline CDR1 is MNHEY and CDR2 SMNVEV (reference sequence). The CDR3 region is CASSFLPLALTGNEQFF.

The CDR3 region is CASGHGTSGSNEQFF. The rearrangement joins TRBV12-5 to TRBJ2-1; TCRdb outputs TRBD2, but without DNA this stays unchecked. The CDR3 extends over 15 amino acids. Germline CDR1 and CDR2: LGHNT and FRNRAP.

The chain uses TRBV20-1 and TRBJ2-3. Germline-derived CDR1 and CDR2 are DFQATT and SNEGSKA (reference sequence). The CDR3 has 15 amino acids. The CDR3 sequence: CSARDPAIRTDTQYF.